This T cell receptor (beta chain) was recorded in a study of blood T cell repertoires in COVID-19. Study-wide background: Spain, Italy and the United States supplied samples that represented acute and convalescent COVID-19. Sources were T cells, B-cell-depleted T cells, or PBMCs; the material itself was cDNA or gDNA.

The germline CDR1 and CDR2 sequences are SEHNR and FQNEAQ (reference sequence). This CDR3 contains 18 residues. The V gene end was trimmed by 2 bases and the J gene end by 5 bases; junction bases not matched to a gene: 14. As handled by the study authors: Quantification of nucleated cells was approximated via reference gene primer amplification. Data came from immunoSEQ multiplex PCR; TCRdb stores just in-frame clones and leaves some out. That table is the source of V, J and clone size, and D and trimming were worked out from the DNA. The table has about 200,000 clones, about four fifths seen once; the top ten hold less than 11%.

The genes are TRBV7-9 and TRBJ1-5, with 8 nucleotides matching TRBD1. The clonotype originates from an elderly woman with acute or convalescent COVID-19. Source material: peripheral blood. This CDR3 is CASSLSGMTGAFDQPQHF. In nucleotides, the CDR3 is TGTGCCAGCAGCTTATCCGGTATGACAGGGGCTTTTGATCAGCCCCAGCATTTT.